The next 14 T cell receptor beta chains were all read from a single sample in a study of T cell responses to AZD1222 COVID-19 vaccine. Method: immunoSEQ multiplex PCR; TCRdb's copy keeps in-frame clones and lacks some. The sample lists around 110,000 clones; about nine tenths were seen once. The specimen comprised peripheral blood, sampled 28 days after the second AZD1222 dose. The source is an adult who received the AZD1222 COVID-19 vaccine.

The chain recombines TRBV12-3 or TRBV12-4 with TRBJ2-7, with D possibly TRBD1 on 5 matching bases. V was pared by 2 bases and J by 4 bases, with 6 bases between. CDR3 length: 12 amino acids. The CDR3, as DNA: TGTGCCAGCAGTTTAAGGGGATACGAGCAGTACTTC. Amino acids: CASSLRGYEQYF.

The CDR3 DNA follows: TGTGCCAGTAGTTGGAGACTAGCGGGAGGGTACAATGAGCAGTTCTTC. Its translation is CASSWRLAGGYNEQFF. The genes are TRBV19 and TRBJ2-1, with 14 nucleotides matching TRBD2. The CDR3 extends over 16 amino acids. Germline V CDR1 and CDR2: LNHDA, SQIVND (reference sequence). The J segment lost 4 bases and the V segment lost 5 bases, leaving 4 bases of the junction unmatched.

The genes are TRBV5-5 and TRBJ1-1; D possibly corresponds to TRBD1 (5 bases). V lost 0 bases to trimming and J lost 9 bases, with 12 bases between them. CDR1 is SGHKS and CDR2 is YYEKEE in the germline V gene (reference sequence). CDR3 length: 13 amino acids. The CDR3 loop reads CASSLGGGTQAFF. CDR3 sequence (DNA): TGTGCCAGCAGCTTGGGAGGCGGGACGCAAGCTTTCTTT. Full variable domain (remainder filled in from reference TRBV5-5 and TRBJ1-1): DAGVTQSPTHLIKTRGQQVTLRCSPISGHKSVSWYQQVLGQGPQFIFQYYEKEERGRGNFPDRFSARQFPNYSSELNVNALLLGDSALYLCASSLGGGTQAFFGQGTRLTVV.

The chain has TRBV6-2 or TRBV6-3 and TRBJ1-1; D remains ambiguous. This CDR3 is 18 amino acids long. Trimming pared 7 bases from V and 2 bases from J, leaving 26 bases between. CDR1 and CDR2 (germline): MNHEY, SVGEGT. CDR3 residues: CASTPLVGISRRNTEAFF. The CDR3 nucleotides are TGTGCCAGCACCCCGCTGGTGGGCATATCGCGGCGCAACACTGAAGCTTTCTTT.

The chain carries TRBV7-5 and TRBJ1-5; no check of the table's D call, TRBD1, against the DNA was made. TRBV7-5 represents a pseudogene. The CDR3 covers 16 residues. This CDR3 is CARSQRDRGGSQPQHF. CDR3 sequence (DNA): TGTGCCAGAAGCCAAAGGGACAGGGGAGGTAGTCAGCCCCAGCATTTT.

The chain joins TRBV3-1 (or the pseudogene TRBV3-2) to TRBJ2-5, with 7 bases matching TRBD2. The CDR3 has 14 amino acids. Trimming cost V 3 bases and J 7 bases; bases outside gene matches: 8. Germline CDR1 and CDR2: LGHDT and YNNKEL (reference sequence). The CDR3 region is CASSQASGYVTQYF. CDR3 coding DNA: TGTGCCAGCAGCCAGGCTAGCGGCTATGTGACCCAGTACTTC.

V gene TRBV5-6 combines with J gene TRBJ1-1, with 11 positions matching TRBD1. Germline CDR1 and CDR2: SGHDT and YYEEEE. This CDR3 has 16 amino acids. The J segment lost 3 bases and the V segment lost 3 bases, leaving 7 bases of the junction unmatched. The CDR3, as DNA: TGTGCCAGCAGCTCCCCCTGGGACAGGGGGTACACTGAAGCTTTCTTT. Translation gives CASSSPWDRGYTEAFF.

This clone was counted a single time. CDR3 sequence: CASSPGTGGYQPQHF. The DNA of the CDR3 is TGTGCCAGCAGCCCCGGGACAGGGGGCTATCAGCCCCAGCATTTT. The rearrangement uses TRBV6-5 and TRBJ1-5; 12 nucleotides align to TRBD1. Germline lookup yields CDR1 MNHEY and CDR2 SVGAGI. The junction had 5 bases not matched to a gene; V was cut back by 6 bases and J by 5 bases. The CDR3 is 15 amino acids.

The chain uses TRBV5-6 and TRBJ2-1; D remains ambiguous. Germline assignment: CDR1 SGHDT and CDR2 YYEEEE. This CDR3 spans 15 amino acids. V was trimmed by 5 bases and J by 0 bases, leaving 12 bases between them. The CDR3 spells CASSLGYSSYNEQFF. The CDR3, as DNA: TGTGCCAGCAGTCTCGGCTACAGCTCCTACAATGAGCAGTTCTTC.

In its sample, this clone was seen a few times. The chain carries TRBV9 and TRBJ1-4; D gene unclear. CDR1 is SGDLS, CDR2 YYNGEE, per germline. V lost 2 bases to trimming and J lost 7 bases, with 9 bases between them. The CDR3 loop spans 13 amino acids. This CDR3 is CASSVRAGEKLFF. CDR3 nucleotides: TGTGCCAGCAGCGTGAGGGCCGGTGAAAAACTGTTTTTT.

The chain combines TRBV6-2 or TRBV6-3 with TRBJ1-4, with D hard to call. From germline, CDR1 is MNHEY and CDR2 SVGEGT. Between the trimmed V and J ends, which lost 3 bases and 8 bases, there was a span of 10 bases. The CDR3 loop spans 13 amino acids. CDR3 protein: CASSYPTEEKLFF. The CDR3 DNA sequence: TGTGCCAGCAGTTATCCAACAGAAGAAAAACTGTTTTTT.

This clone was recorded only once. The genes are TRBV18 and TRBJ2-7; D remains ambiguous. With 4 bases removed from V and 1 base from J, the gap between germline ends came to 20 bases. The CDR3 runs 17 residues. Germline V CDR1 and CDR2: KGHSH, LQKENI. The CDR3 DNA is TGTGCCAGCTCACTCCTCTCGGCGGTCGCCACTTCCTACGAGCAGTACTTC. Its protein is CASSLLSAVATSYEQYF. Full variable domain (rest looked up from reference TRBV18 and TRBJ2-7): NAGVMQNPRHLVRRRGQEARLRCSPMKGHSHVYWYRQLPEEGLKFMVYLQKENIIDESGMPKERFSAEFPKEGPSILRIQQVVRGDSAAYFCASSLLSAVATSYEQYFGPGTRLTVT.

This clone was seen just once. V usage is TRBV6-5 and J usage is TRBJ2-1; TRBD1 or TRBD2 may be the D gene (6 bases each). Germline V gene data show CDR1 as MNHEY and CDR2 as SVGAGI. With 6 bases removed from V and 4 bases from J, the gap between germline ends came to 16 bases. The CDR3 covers 15 residues. The CDR3 DNA reads as TGTGCCAGCAGGAAAGGGGGGTCAGGATACAATGAGCAGTTCTTC. It codes for CASRKGGSGYNEQFF.

The chain links TRBV28 to TRBJ2-3, with D maybe TRBD1 (6 bases). The CDR3 runs to 18 residues. Trimming left V 4 bases short and J 1 base short, with 21 bases between. Per the germline V gene, CDR1 is MDHEN and CDR2 is SYDVKM. CDR3 residues: CASSSNFYREAGTDTQYF. In DNA form, the CDR3 reads TGTGCCAGCAGTTCAAATTTTTACAGGGAAGCGGGCACAGATACGCAGTATTTT. Complete variable domain (other parts from reference TRBV28 and TRBJ2-3): DVKVTQSSRYLVKRTGEKVFLECVQDMDHENMFWYRQDPGLGLRLIYFSYDVKMKEKGDIPEGYSVSREKKERFSLILESASTNQTSMYLCASSSNFYREAGTDTQYFGPGTRLTVL.